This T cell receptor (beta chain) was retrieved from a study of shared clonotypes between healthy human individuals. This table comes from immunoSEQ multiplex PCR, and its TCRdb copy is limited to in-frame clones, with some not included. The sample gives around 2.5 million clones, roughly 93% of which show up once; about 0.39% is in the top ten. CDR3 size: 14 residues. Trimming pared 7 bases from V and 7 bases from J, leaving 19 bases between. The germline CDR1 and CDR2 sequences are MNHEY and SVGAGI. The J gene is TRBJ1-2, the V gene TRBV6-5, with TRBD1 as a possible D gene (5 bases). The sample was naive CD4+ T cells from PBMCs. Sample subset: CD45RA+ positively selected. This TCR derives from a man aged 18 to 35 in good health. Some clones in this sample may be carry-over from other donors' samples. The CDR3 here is CASTRDRGFSGYTF. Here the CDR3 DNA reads TGTGCCAGCACCCGAGATAGGGGATTCAGTGGCTACACCTTC.